The 20 T cell receptor beta chains listed next were all sequenced from one sample in a study of shared clonotypes between healthy human individuals. Naive CD8 cells lacked CD45RO and underwent positive selection for CCR7, leaving out terminally differentiated effector memory CD45RA+ cells. TCRdb's copy holds only in-frame clones and misses some; the assay was immunoSEQ multiplex PCR. The sample lists around 1.9 million clones; about 93% were seen once. The sample was naive CD8+ T cells from PBMCs. The source of these receptors is a man aged 18-30 years in good health. Some clones in this sample may be carry-over from other donors' samples.

J is TRBJ2-1 and V is TRBV27; either TRBD1 or TRBD2 may supply D (5 bases each). In germline, CDR1 is MNHEY, CDR2 SMNVEV (reference sequence). Trimming removed 5 bases at V and 6 bases at J, with 17 bases between. The CDR3 extends over 15 amino acids. The DNA of the CDR3 is TGTGCCAGCAGTAGGTTGTCAGGGCTAGCCAATGAGCAGTTCTTC. Translation: CASSRLSGLANEQFF.

In its sample, this clone was seen once. The chain links TRBV9 to TRBJ2-1; 9 bases fit TRBD2. CDR1 is SGDLS, CDR2 YYNGEE, per germline. CDR3 length equals 15 residues. V shed 2 bases, J shed 9 bases, and the junction held 9 bases outside the gene matches. The CDR3 sequence is CASSVVAGASSEQFF. The CDR3 region has the DNA TGTGCCAGCAGCGTTGTAGCGGGAGCATCCAGTGAGCAGTTCTTC.

The chain uses TRBV7-9 and TRBJ1-5; D remains ambiguous. The CDR3 consists of 12 residues. Germline CDR1 reads SEHNR; CDR2 reads FQNEAQ (reference sequence). With 3 bases removed from V and 9 bases from J, the gap between germline ends came to 9 bases. CDR3 residues: CASSFSGGPQHF. DNA of the CDR3: TGTGCCAGCAGCTTCTCAGGAGGGCCCCAGCATTTT.

The rearrangement links TRBV28 to TRBJ2-5; 8 positions agree with TRBD2. CDR1 and CDR2 from the germline V gene are MDHEN and SYDVKM. The V gene end was trimmed by 2 bases and the J gene end by 5 bases; junction bases not matched to a gene: 10. The CDR3 is 16 amino acids. The CDR3 loop is CASSLNIGSGGETQYF. CDR3 bases: TGTGCCAGCAGTTTAAATATTGGGTCGGGAGGGGAGACCCAGTACTTC.

The V call is TRBV4-3, the J call TRBJ2-1, with 7 bases fitting TRBD2. Germline values: CDR1 LGHNA, CDR2 YSLEER. This CDR3 region has 15 residues. With 0 bases clipped from V and 9 bases from J, the junction kept 8 bases outside the gene matches. Written as DNA, the CDR3 is TGCGCCAGCAGCCAAGATCCGGGAGGCTGGTCTGAGCAGTTCTTC. The encoded protein is CASSQDPGGWSEQFF.

This clone came up once. The chain carries TRBV5-4 and TRBJ2-1, with 9 bases fitting TRBD2. CDR1 and CDR2 from the germline V gene are SGHNT and YYREEE (reference sequence). The CDR3 has 14 amino acids. The trim removed 3 bases at V and 10 bases at J, leaving 8 bases unmatched. The CDR3 DNA follows: TGTGCCAGCAGCTCCGGGCTAGCGGGATGGGAGCAGTTCTTC. Protein sequence: CASSSGLAGWEQFF.

V is TRBV9 and J is TRBJ2-5, with unresolved D. V dropped 2 bases and J dropped 5 bases, with 13 bases sitting between them. The CDR3 is 14 residues long. Germline V CDR1 and CDR2: SGDLS, YYNGEE. This chain's CDR3 is CASSVTLLGETQYF. The CDR3 DNA sequence: TGTGCCAGCAGCGTGACCCTGTTAGGGGAGACCCAGTACTTC.

V is TRBV7-9 and J is TRBJ2-1, with 9 nucleotides matching TRBD1. Germline CDR1 and CDR2: SEHNR and FQNEAQ (reference sequence). This CDR3 has 17 amino acids. The junction had 12 bases not matched to a gene; V was cut back by 3 bases and J by 6 bases. DNA for the CDR3: TGTGCCAGCAGCTTCCCGAGGACAGGGGCGCTCGGCAATGAGCAGTTCTTC. Translated: CASSFPRTGALGNEQFF.

The gene calls are TRBV10-2 and TRBJ2-7; 7 nucleotides agree with TRBD2. The V gene's germline CDR1 is WSHSY and CDR2 SAAADI. This CDR3 is built from 14 residues. With V trimmed by 1 base and J by 5 bases, 5 bases remained unmatched. The CDR3 region has the DNA TGCGCCAGCAGTGAGTGGCGGGAGTTTAACGAGCAGTACTTC. Translation gives CASSEWREFNEQYF.

For this clone: The sample carries other DNA sequences with the same CDR3. The chain is built from TRBV9 and TRBJ1-1; D is undetermined. Trimming cost V 2 bases and J 0 bases, with 8 bases left between them. Germline V gives CDR1 SGDLS, CDR2 YYNGEE. The CDR3 is 14 amino acids. The CDR3, as DNA: TGTGCCAGCAGCGTCGGGGTAATGAACACTGAAGCTTTCTTT. Residues: CASSVGVMNTEAFF.

The rearrangement uses TRBV30 and TRBJ2-5; a weak D match, TRBD2 (5 bases). V shed 1 base and J shed 5 bases, with 17 bases lying between them. CDR1 and CDR2 from the germline V gene are GTSNPN and SVGIG (reference sequence). The length of the CDR3 is 15 residues. For the CDR3, the DNA is TGTGCCTGGAGTGCCCCCCCCGGGGTTTTGGAGACCCAGTACTTC. Its translation is CAWSAPPGVLETQYF.

This clone came up once. The chain employs TRBV27 and TRBJ2-1; D gene uncertain. This CDR3 has 15 residues. Germline loops: CDR1 MNHEY, CDR2 SMNVEV (reference sequence). V lost 2 bases and J lost 5, with 13 bases in between. The CDR3 loop is CASSLTQLNNNEQFF. The CDR3 region has the DNA TGTGCCAGCAGTTTAACGCAACTCAATAACAATGAGCAGTTCTTC.

This clone came up once. The rearrangement joins TRBV4-3 to TRBJ2-7; TRBD2 matches 8 bases. Trimming at V came to 4 bases and at J to 4 bases, leaving 9 bases not matched to a gene. Germline loops: CDR1 LGHNA, CDR2 YSLEER. The CDR3 has 15 amino acids. Written as DNA, the CDR3 is TGCGCCAGCAGCCCTACTGCTAGCGGGCTTTACGAGCAGTACTTC. This sequence encodes CASSPTASGLYEQYF.

The V and J genes are TRBV4-2 and TRBJ2-1, with 7 nucleotides matching TRBD2. This CDR3 spans 17 amino acids. The germline gives CDR1 LGHNA, CDR2 YNFKEQ. With V trimmed by 4 bases and J by 9 bases, 18 bases remained unmatched. The CDR3 loop reads CASSPDPGGPPLGEQFF. The CDR3 region has the DNA TGTGCCAGCAGCCCCGACCCGGGAGGCCCCCCTTTGGGTGAGCAGTTCTTC.

This chain joins TRBV29-1 and TRBJ2-1, with 7 bases matching TRBD1. The trim removed 6 bases at V and 1 base at J, leaving 33 bases unmatched. The CDR3 length is 23 residues. Germline CDR1 is SQVTM and CDR2 is ANQGSEA. The CDR3 DNA reads TGCAGCGTCCGGAACCCCCACTCTTCGTCCGGGACAGTATTTGGAGGTTCCTACAATGAGCAGTTCTTC. Its translation: CSVRNPHSSSGTVFGGSYNEQFF.

The V call is TRBV19, the J call TRBJ2-5, with 7 bases matching TRBD1. Germline lookup yields CDR1 LNHDA and CDR2 SQIVND (reference sequence). This CDR3 spans 19 amino acids. J lost 0 bases, V lost 2 bases, and 15 bases had no gene match. The chain's CDR3 is CASSIPPHRDSQYQETQYF. The CDR3 coding sequence is TGTGCCAGTAGTATACCGCCCCACCGGGACAGCCAGTACCAAGAGACCCAGTACTTC.

This clone occurred once. This rearrangement joins TRBV25-1 to TRBJ2-2; D possibly corresponds to TRBD1 (5 bases). The CDR3 extends over 11 amino acids. The V end was cut by 6 bases, the J end by 7 bases, with 6 bases between. Looked up from germline, CDR1 is MGHDK and CDR2 is SYGVNS. CDR3 sequence: CASRQGGELFF. As DNA, the CDR3 is TGTGCCAGCAGGCAGGGCGGGGAGCTGTTTTTT.

V gene TRBV6-5 combines with J gene TRBJ1-4; maybe TRBD1 (5 bases). CDR1 and CDR2 from the germline V gene are MNHEY and SVGAGI. Trimming took off 2 bases at V and 10 bases at J, with 11 bases between the two ends. This CDR3 is built from 13 residues. Here the CDR3 reads CASSYTSGGKLFF. The CDR3 DNA reads TGTGCCAGCAGTTACACTTCCGGGGGAAAACTGTTTTTT.

As regards this clone: The sample holds other DNA sequences that translate to the same CDR3. V gene TRBV9 combines with J gene TRBJ2-3, with D perhaps matching TRBD2 (6 bases). Germline V gene sequence: CDR1 SGDLS, CDR2 YYNGEE. The CDR3 extends over 15 amino acids. Trimming left V 6 bases short and J 1 base short, with 15 bases between. In DNA, the CDR3 is TGTGCCAGCACCCCCGGGGGAGGACGCACAGATACGCAGTATTTT. Protein sequence: CASTPGGGRTDTQYF.

The chain has TRBV30 and TRBJ2-2; D gene ambiguous. Germline lookup yields CDR1 GTSNPN and CDR2 SVGIG (reference sequence). Trimming took 3 bases from V and 4 from J, leaving 21 bases between them. The CDR3 has 17 residues. CDR3 in amino acids: CAWSLYPRVASTGELFF. In DNA form, the CDR3 reads TGTGCCTGGAGCCTTTATCCAAGGGTCGCGAGCACCGGGGAGCTGTTTTTT.